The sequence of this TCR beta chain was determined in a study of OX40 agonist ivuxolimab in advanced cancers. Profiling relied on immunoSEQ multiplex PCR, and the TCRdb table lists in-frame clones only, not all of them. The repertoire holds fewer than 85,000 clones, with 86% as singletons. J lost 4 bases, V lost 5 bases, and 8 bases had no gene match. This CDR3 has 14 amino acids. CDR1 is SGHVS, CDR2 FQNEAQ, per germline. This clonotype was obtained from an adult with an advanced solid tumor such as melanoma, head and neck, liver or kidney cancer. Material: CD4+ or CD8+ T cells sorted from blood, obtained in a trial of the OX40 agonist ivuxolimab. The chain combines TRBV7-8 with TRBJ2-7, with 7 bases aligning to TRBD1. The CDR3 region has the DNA TGTGCCAGCAGCGCACAATCGACAGGGTACGAGCAGTACTTC. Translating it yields CASSAQSTGYEQYF.